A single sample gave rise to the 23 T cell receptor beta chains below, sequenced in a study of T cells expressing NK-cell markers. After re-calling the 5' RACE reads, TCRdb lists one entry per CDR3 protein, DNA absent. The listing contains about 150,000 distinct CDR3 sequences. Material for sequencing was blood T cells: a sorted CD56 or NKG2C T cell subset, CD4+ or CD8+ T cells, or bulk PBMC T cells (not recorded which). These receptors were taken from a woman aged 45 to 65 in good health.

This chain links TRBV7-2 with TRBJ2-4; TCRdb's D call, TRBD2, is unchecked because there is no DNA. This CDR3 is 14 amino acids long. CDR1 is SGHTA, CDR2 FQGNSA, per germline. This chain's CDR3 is CASSLPGRLDIQYF.

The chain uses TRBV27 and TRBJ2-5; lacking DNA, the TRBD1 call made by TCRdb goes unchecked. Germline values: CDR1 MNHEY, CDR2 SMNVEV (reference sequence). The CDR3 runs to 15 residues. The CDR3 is CASSLLSGGAETQYF.

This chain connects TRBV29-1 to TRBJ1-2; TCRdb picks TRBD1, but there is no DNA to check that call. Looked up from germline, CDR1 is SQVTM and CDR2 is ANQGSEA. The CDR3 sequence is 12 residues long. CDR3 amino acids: CSVGTGEGGYTF.

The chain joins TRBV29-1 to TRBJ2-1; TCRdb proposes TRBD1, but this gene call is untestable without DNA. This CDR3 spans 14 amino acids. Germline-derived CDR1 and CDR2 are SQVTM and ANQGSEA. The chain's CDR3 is CSVSGTGVYNEQFF.

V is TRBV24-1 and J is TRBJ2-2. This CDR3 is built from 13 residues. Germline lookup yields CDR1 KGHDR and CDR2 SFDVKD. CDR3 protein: CATSDLGAGELFF.

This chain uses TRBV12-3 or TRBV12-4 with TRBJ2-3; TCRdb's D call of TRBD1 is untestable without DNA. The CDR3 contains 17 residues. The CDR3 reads CASSLGAGMSGTDTQYF.

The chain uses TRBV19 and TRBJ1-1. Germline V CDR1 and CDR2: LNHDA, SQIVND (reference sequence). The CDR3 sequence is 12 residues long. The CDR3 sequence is CASEGPAVKAFF.

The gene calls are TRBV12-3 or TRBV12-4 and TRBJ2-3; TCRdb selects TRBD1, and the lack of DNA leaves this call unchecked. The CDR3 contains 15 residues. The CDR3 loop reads CASSFWGSDKDTQYF.

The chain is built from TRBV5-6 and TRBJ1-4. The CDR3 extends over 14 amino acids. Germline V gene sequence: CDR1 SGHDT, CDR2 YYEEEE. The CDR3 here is CASSLAGNTEKLFF.

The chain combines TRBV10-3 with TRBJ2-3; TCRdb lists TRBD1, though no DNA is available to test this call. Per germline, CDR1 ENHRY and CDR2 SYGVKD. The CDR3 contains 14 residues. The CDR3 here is CAISAGTHEDTQYF.

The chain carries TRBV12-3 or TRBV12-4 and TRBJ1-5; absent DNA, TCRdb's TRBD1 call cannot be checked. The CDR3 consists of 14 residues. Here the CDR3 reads CASSFSIRGQPQHF.

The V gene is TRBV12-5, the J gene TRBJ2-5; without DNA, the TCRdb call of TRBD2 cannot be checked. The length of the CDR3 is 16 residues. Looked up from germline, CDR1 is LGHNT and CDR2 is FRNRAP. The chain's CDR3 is CASGLVPREGQETQYF.

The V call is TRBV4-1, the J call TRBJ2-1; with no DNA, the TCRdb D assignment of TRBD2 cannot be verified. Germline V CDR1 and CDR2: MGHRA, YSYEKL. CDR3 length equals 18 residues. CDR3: CASSQSALREVNYNEQFF.

CDR3 residues: CASSMEGLTGNTIYF. The chain employs TRBV19 and TRBJ1-3; the TCRdb D gene call, TRBD1, has no DNA to confirm it. The CDR3 totals 15 residues. CDR1 is LNHDA and CDR2 is SQIVND in the germline V gene (reference sequence).

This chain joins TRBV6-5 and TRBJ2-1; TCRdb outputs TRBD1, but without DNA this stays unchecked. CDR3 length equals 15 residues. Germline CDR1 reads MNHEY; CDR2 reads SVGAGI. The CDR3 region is CASKRGTDPGYEQFF.

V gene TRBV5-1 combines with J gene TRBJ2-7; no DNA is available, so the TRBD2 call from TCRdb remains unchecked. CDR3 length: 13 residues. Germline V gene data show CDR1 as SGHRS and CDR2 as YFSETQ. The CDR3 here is CASSTGLESEQYF. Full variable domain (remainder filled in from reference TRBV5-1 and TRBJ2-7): KAGVTQTPRYLIKTRGQQVTLSCSPISGHRSVSWYQQTPGQGLQFLFEYFSETQRNKGNFPGRFSGRQFSNSRSEMNVSTLELGDSALYLCASSTGLESEQYFGPGTRLTVT.

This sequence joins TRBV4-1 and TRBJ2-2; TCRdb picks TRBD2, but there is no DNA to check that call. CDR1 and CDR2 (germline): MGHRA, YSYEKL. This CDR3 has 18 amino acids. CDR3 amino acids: CASSQERSGRTNTGELFF.

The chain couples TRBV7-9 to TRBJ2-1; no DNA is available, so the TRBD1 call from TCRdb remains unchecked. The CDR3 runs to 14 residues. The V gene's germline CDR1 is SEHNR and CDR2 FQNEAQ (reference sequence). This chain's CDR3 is CASSFGGTLNEQFF.

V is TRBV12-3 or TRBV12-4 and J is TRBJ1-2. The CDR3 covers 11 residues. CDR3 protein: CAVESVDGYTF.

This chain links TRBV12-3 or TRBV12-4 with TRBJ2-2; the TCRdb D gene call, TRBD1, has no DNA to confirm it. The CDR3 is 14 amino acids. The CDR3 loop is CASSRQGDTGELFF.

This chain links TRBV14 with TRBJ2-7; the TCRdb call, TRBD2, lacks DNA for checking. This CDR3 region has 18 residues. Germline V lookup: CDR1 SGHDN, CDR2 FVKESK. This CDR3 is CASSHPGLAGEGSYEQYF.

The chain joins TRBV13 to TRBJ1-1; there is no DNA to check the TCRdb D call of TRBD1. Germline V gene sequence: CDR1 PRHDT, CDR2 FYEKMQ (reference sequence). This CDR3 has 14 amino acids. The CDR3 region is CASSYREMGRVAFF. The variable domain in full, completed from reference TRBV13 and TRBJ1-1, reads AAGVIQSPRHLIKEKRETATLKCYPIPRHDTVYWYQQGPGQDPQFLISFYEKMQSDKGSIPDRFSAQQFSDYHSELNMSSLELGDSALYFCASSYREMGRVAFFGQGTRLTVV.

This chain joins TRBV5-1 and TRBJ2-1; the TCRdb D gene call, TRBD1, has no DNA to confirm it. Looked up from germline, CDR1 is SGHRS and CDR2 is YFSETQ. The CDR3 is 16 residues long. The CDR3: CASSFLPGTGENEQFF.